The TCR beta chain under discussion was sequenced for a study of shared clonotypes between healthy human individuals. The study, taken as a whole, reports: Some naive CD4 clonotypes, about 5%, turned up in common across a few donors. Naive subsets typically showed greater estimated richness than memory subsets.

With respect to this clone: Antigen specificity is unknown.

Sequencing used immunoSEQ multiplex PCR; TCRdb keeps in-frame clones, though not all of them. The sample lists a few million clones; 85% to 95% were seen once. The donors were all Caucasian adults (living in Nashville, Tennessee). The CDR3 covers 12 residues. CDR1 is SNHLY and CDR2 is FYNNEI in the germline V gene. V lost 6 bases and J lost 7, with 12 bases in between. The TCR sequence derives from a man in his late teens or twenties in good health. The specimen was naive CD4+ T cells sorted from blood. Subset here: CD45RA+ positively selected. The chain joins TRBV2 to TRBJ1-1, with D perhaps TRBD1 (6 bases). The DNA for the CDR3 is TGTGCCAGCAGCCGGGACAACTATGAAGCTTTCTTT. It codes for CASSRDNYEAFF.